The rows below give T cell receptor beta chains drawn from one sample of a study of blood T cell repertoires in COVID-19. Repertoires were generated with immunoSEQ multiplex PCR, while TCRdb's copy carries only in-frame clones and drops some. The profile shows about 230,000 clones, about nine tenths of them singletons. Material for sequencing was peripheral blood. These receptors were collected from a man aged 45-65 years with COVID-19, enrolled during active disease. The CDR3 runs from the conserved cysteine through the conserved F or W. Fields, in order: D gene, V gene, clone size, J gene, CDR3 protein, CDR3 DNA. The D gene is left open where the match is weak. Clone size, where shown, is once, few, many, or a class for clones that have expanded.

d_call: NA
v_call: TRBV3-1/TRBV3-2
clone_size: NA
j_call: TRBJ1-1
cdr3_aa: CASSHRDTNTEAFF
cdr3_nt: TGTGCCAGCAGCCACCGGGACACGAACACTGAAGCTTTCTTT

d_call: TRBD1
v_call: TRBV28
clone_size: once
j_call: TRBJ2-2
cdr3_aa: CASTKSGQGTGELFF
cdr3_nt: TGTGCCAGCACCAAATCCGGACAGGGCACCGGGGAGCTGTTTTTT

d_call: TRBD2
v_call: TRBV6-2/TRBV6-3
clone_size: once
j_call: TRBJ2-1
cdr3_aa: CASSPRLAVNEQFF
cdr3_nt: TGTGCCAGCAGCCCTCGCCTAGCGGTCAATGAGCAGTTCTTC

d_call: TRBD1
v_call: TRBV29-1
clone_size: NA
j_call: TRBJ1-5
cdr3_aa: CSARLGPGTANQPQHF
cdr3_nt: TGCAGCGCGCGATTGGGGCCCGGGACAGCGAATCAGCCCCAGCATTTT

d_call: TRBD1
v_call: TRBV28
clone_size: NA
j_call: TRBJ2-2
cdr3_aa: CASSSGTGGLGELFF
cdr3_nt: TGTGCCAGCAGTTCCGGGACAGGGGGGTTGGGGGAGCTGTTTTTT

d_call: TRBD1
v_call: TRBV7-9
clone_size: NA
j_call: TRBJ1-6
cdr3_aa: CASSTGQGGVYSPLHF
cdr3_nt: TGTGCCAGCAGCACCGGACAGGGCGGGGTTTATTCACCCCTCCACTTT

d_call: NA
v_call: TRBV18
clone_size: NA
j_call: TRBJ1-2
cdr3_aa: CASSPPTGYYGYTF
cdr3_nt: TGTGCCAGCTCACCACCTACAGGATACTATGGCTACACCTTC

d_call: TRBD2
v_call: TRBV2
clone_size: once
j_call: TRBJ2-3
cdr3_aa: CASRRLAEGDTQYF
cdr3_nt: TGTGCCAGCAGGAGACTAGCGGAGGGAGATACGCAGTATTTT

d_call: TRBD2
v_call: TRBV9
clone_size: once
j_call: TRBJ2-5
cdr3_aa: CASSVGWLAGVETQYF
cdr3_nt: TGTGCCAGCAGCGTAGGTTGGCTAGCGGGAGTCGAGACCCAGTACTTC

d_call: TRBD2
v_call: TRBV28
clone_size: NA
j_call: TRBJ2-7
cdr3_aa: CASNSGGGAFGYF
cdr3_nt: TGTGCCAGCAATTCAGGCGGGGGTGCCTTCGGGTACTTC

d_call: NA
v_call: TRBV27
clone_size: NA
j_call: TRBJ2-1
cdr3_aa: CASSRELDEQFF
cdr3_nt: TGTGCCAGCAGCCGGGAGCTAGATGAGCAGTTCTTC

d_call: TRBD2
v_call: TRBV12-5
clone_size: NA
j_call: TRBJ2-5
cdr3_aa: CASGAGLAGGPYQETQYF
cdr3_nt: TGTGCTAGTGGGGCGGGACTAGCGGGAGGGCCTTATCAAGAGACCCAGTACTTC

d_call: NA
v_call: TRBV15
clone_size: NA
j_call: TRBJ1-4
cdr3_aa: CATSRGGNEKLFF
cdr3_nt: TGTGCCACCAGTCGGGGAGGAAATGAAAAACTGTTTTTT

d_call: NA
v_call: TRBV9
clone_size: NA
j_call: TRBJ1-2
cdr3_aa: CASSVAGVGYGYTF
cdr3_nt: TGTGCCAGCAGCGTAGCGGGTGTTGGCTATGGCTACACCTTC

d_call: TRBD1
v_call: TRBV11-2
clone_size: NA
j_call: TRBJ2-5
cdr3_aa: CASSPGGTQYF
cdr3_nt: TGTGCCAGCAGCCCAGGGGGGACCCAGTACTTC

d_call: NA
v_call: TRBV6-5
clone_size: once
j_call: TRBJ1-6
cdr3_aa: CASSFDPGDSPLHF
cdr3_nt: TGTGCCAGCAGTTTTGACCCCGGAGATTCACCCCTCCACTTT

d_call: TRBD1
v_call: TRBV27
clone_size: NA
j_call: TRBJ1-1
cdr3_aa: CASSWTGGLNTEAFF
cdr3_nt: TGTGCCAGCAGTTGGACAGGGGGATTAAACACTGAAGCTTTCTTT

d_call: NA
v_call: TRBV21-1
clone_size: NA
j_call: TRBJ1-5
cdr3_aa: CASSRSGGDSNQPQHF
cdr3_nt: TGTGCCAGCAGCAGGTCAGGGGGAGATAGCAATCAGCCCCAGCATTTT

d_call: TRBD1
v_call: TRBV27
clone_size: few
j_call: TRBJ2-7
cdr3_aa: CASSHWGQTFSYEQYF
cdr3_nt: TGTGCCAGCAGTCATTGGGGACAGACCTTCTCCTACGAGCAGTACTTC

d_call: NA
v_call: TRBV23-1
clone_size: NA
j_call: TRBJ1-1
cdr3_aa: CASRIPERGRDTEAFF
cdr3_nt: TGCGCCAGCAGAATCCCCGAGCGTGGGAGGGACACTGAAGCTTTCTTT

d_call: TRBD2
v_call: TRBV2
clone_size: NA
j_call: TRBJ2-7
cdr3_aa: CASSEASGGASYEQYF
cdr3_nt: TGTGCCAGCAGTGAAGCAAGCGGGGGGGCCTCCTACGAGCAGTACTTC

d_call: TRBD1
v_call: TRBV7-2
clone_size: NA
j_call: TRBJ1-4
cdr3_aa: CASSFGDRREKLFF
cdr3_nt: TGTGCCAGCAGCTTTGGGGACAGGCGTGAAAAACTGTTTTTT

d_call: NA
v_call: TRBV19
clone_size: few
j_call: TRBJ1-4
cdr3_aa: CASSIGVEKLFF
cdr3_nt: TGTGCCAGTAGTATAGGAGTGGAAAAACTGTTTTTT

d_call: TRBD1
v_call: TRBV10-3
clone_size: NA
j_call: TRBJ2-7
cdr3_aa: CAISEGQGAIYEQYF
cdr3_nt: TGTGCCATCAGTGAGGGACAGGGGGCTATCTACGAGCAGTACTTC

d_call: NA
v_call: TRBV3-1/TRBV3-2
clone_size: NA
j_call: TRBJ1-3
cdr3_aa: CASSHTLGGYSGNTIYF
cdr3_nt: TGTGCCAGCAGCCATACCCTCGGGGGATACTCTGGAAACACCATATATTTT

d_call: TRBD1
v_call: TRBV10-1
clone_size: once
j_call: TRBJ2-5
cdr3_aa: CASSERTGGPQETQYF
cdr3_nt: TGCGCCAGCAGTGAGAGAACAGGGGGCCCGCAAGAGACCCAGTACTTC

d_call: TRBD1
v_call: TRBV5-1
clone_size: NA
j_call: TRBJ2-1
cdr3_aa: CASSPETGIYNEQFF
cdr3_nt: TGCGCCAGCAGCCCAGAGACAGGGATCTACAATGAGCAGTTCTTC

d_call: TRBD2
v_call: TRBV14
clone_size: NA
j_call: TRBJ2-4
cdr3_aa: CASSQEGRLAGGPRAKNIQYF
cdr3_nt: TGTGCCAGCAGCCAAGAGGGCCGACTAGCGGGAGGGCCAAGAGCCAAAAACATTCAGTACTTC

d_call: NA
v_call: TRBV5-6
clone_size: NA
j_call: TRBJ1-2
cdr3_aa: CASSLRGGYTF
cdr3_nt: TGTGCCAGCAGCTTGAGGGGCGGCTACACCTTC

d_call: TRBD2
v_call: TRBV7-2
clone_size: NA
j_call: TRBJ2-5
cdr3_aa: CASSSRLAGQETQYF
cdr3_nt: TGTGCCAGCAGCTCCAGACTAGCGGGGCAAGAGACCCAGTACTTC

d_call: NA
v_call: TRBV5-1
clone_size: NA
j_call: TRBJ2-1
cdr3_aa: CASSPYSGGGDEQFF
cdr3_nt: TGCGCCAGCAGCCCATATAGCGGAGGAGGGGATGAGCAGTTCTTC

d_call: NA
v_call: TRBV5-1
clone_size: NA
j_call: TRBJ2-1
cdr3_aa: CASRRANEQFF
cdr3_nt: TGCGCCAGTCGGCGGGCTAATGAGCAGTTCTTC

d_call: NA
v_call: TRBV12-3/TRBV12-4
clone_size: few
j_call: TRBJ1-5
cdr3_aa: CASSFRSNQPQHF
cdr3_nt: TGTGCCAGCAGTTTTCGTAGCAATCAGCCCCAGCATTTT

d_call: NA
v_call: TRBV5-4
clone_size: NA
j_call: TRBJ2-1
cdr3_aa: CASSFRLGNYNEQFF
cdr3_nt: TGTGCCAGCAGCTTCAGACTAGGGAATTACAATGAGCAGTTCTTC

d_call: TRBD1
v_call: TRBV29-1
clone_size: few
j_call: TRBJ1-4
cdr3_aa: CSVSEGQLEKLFF
cdr3_nt: TGCAGCGTTTCGGAGGGACAGTTGGAAAAACTGTTTTTT

d_call: NA
v_call: TRBV15
clone_size: NA
j_call: TRBJ2-2
cdr3_aa: CATSRFGRNTGELFF
cdr3_nt: TGTGCCACCAGCAGATTTGGCAGGAACACCGGGGAGCTGTTTTTT

d_call: TRBD1
v_call: TRBV6-5
clone_size: NA
j_call: TRBJ2-7
cdr3_aa: CASRGDSYEQYF
cdr3_nt: TGTGCCAGCAGAGGGGACAGCTACGAGCAGTACTTC

d_call: TRBD2
v_call: TRBV5-1
clone_size: NA
j_call: TRBJ2-7
cdr3_aa: CASSLTGTSSQEQYF
cdr3_nt: TGCGCCAGCAGCTTGACTGGGACTAGTTCACAAGAGCAGTACTTC

d_call: TRBD1
v_call: TRBV30
clone_size: NA
j_call: TRBJ1-5
cdr3_aa: CAWGDSPNQPQHF
cdr3_nt: TGTGCCTGGGGGGACAGTCCCAATCAGCCCCAGCATTTT

d_call: NA
v_call: TRBV7-9
clone_size: NA
j_call: TRBJ1-2
cdr3_aa: CASSLANPTGYGYTF
cdr3_nt: TGTGCCAGCAGCTTAGCGAACCCCACGGGCTATGGCTACACCTTC

d_call: TRBD2
v_call: TRBV7-9
clone_size: NA
j_call: TRBJ2-2
cdr3_aa: CASSLRVAGNTGELFF
cdr3_nt: TGTGCCAGCAGCTTAAGGGTAGCGGGGAACACCGGGGAGCTGTTTTTT

d_call: NA
v_call: TRBV15
clone_size: NA
j_call: TRBJ1-2
cdr3_aa: CATSRDGGQLNGYTF
cdr3_nt: TGTGCCACCAGCAGAGATGGGGGCCAGCTAAACGGCTACACCTTC

d_call: NA
v_call: TRBV4-1
clone_size: NA
j_call: TRBJ1-1
cdr3_aa: CASSLTWGLGTEAFF
cdr3_nt: TGCGCCAGCAGCCTCACGTGGGGGCTGGGGACTGAAGCTTTCTTT

d_call: NA
v_call: TRBV5-6
clone_size: NA
j_call: TRBJ1-6
cdr3_aa: CASSLGAWEGSPLHF
cdr3_nt: TGTGCCAGCAGCTTGGGAGCATGGGAGGGTTCACCCCTCCACTTT

d_call: NA
v_call: TRBV19
clone_size: NA
j_call: TRBJ1-2
cdr3_aa: CASSDSYGYTF
cdr3_nt: TGTGCCAGTAGTGATAGCTATGGCTACACCTTC

d_call: NA
v_call: TRBV18
clone_size: NA
j_call: TRBJ1-2
cdr3_aa: CASSPGTERYGYTF
cdr3_nt: TGTGCCAGCTCACCGGGTACAGAACGCTATGGCTACACCTTC

d_call: TRBD2
v_call: TRBV27
clone_size: NA
j_call: TRBJ2-5
cdr3_aa: CASSSPAGLAGYQETQYF
cdr3_nt: TGTGCCAGCAGTTCCCCCGCGGGACTAGCGGGCTACCAAGAGACCCAGTACTTC

d_call: NA
v_call: TRBV30
clone_size: NA
j_call: TRBJ2-1
cdr3_aa: CAWGGVYNEQFF
cdr3_nt: TGTGCCTGGGGTGGAGTCTACAATGAGCAGTTCTTC

d_call: TRBD2
v_call: TRBV14
clone_size: NA
j_call: TRBJ2-1
cdr3_aa: CASSQCGTSIRGLHNEQFF
cdr3_nt: TGTGCCAGCAGCCAATGCGGGACTAGCATTCGAGGGCTACACAATGAGCAGTTCTTC

d_call: NA
v_call: TRBV21-1
clone_size: NA
j_call: TRBJ1-6
cdr3_aa: CASSKGGGSRVLGDCGSYNSPLHF
cdr3_nt: TGTGCCAGCAGCAAAGGTGGGGGATCTAGAGTGCTCGGGGACTGTGGCTCCTATAATTCACCCCTCCACTTT

d_call: TRBD2
v_call: TRBV11-2
clone_size: NA
j_call: TRBJ2-2
cdr3_aa: CASSHGLALTSTGELFF
cdr3_nt: TGTGCCAGCAGCCACGGACTAGCCCTTACTTCCACCGGGGAGCTGTTTTTT

d_call: NA
v_call: TRBV5-1
clone_size: NA
j_call: TRBJ2-2
cdr3_aa: CASRGQTVNTGELFF
cdr3_nt: TGCGCCAGCAGGGGGCAGACGGTGAACACCGGGGAGCTGTTTTTT

d_call: TRBD2
v_call: TRBV19
clone_size: few
j_call: TRBJ2-1
cdr3_aa: CASSRGLAGGSYNEQFF
cdr3_nt: TGTGCCAGTAGTAGGGGACTAGCGGGAGGGTCCTACAATGAGCAGTTCTTC

d_call: TRBD1
v_call: TRBV10-3
clone_size: NA
j_call: TRBJ1-2
cdr3_aa: CAISESGTVYGYTF
cdr3_nt: TGTGCCATCAGTGAGTCCGGGACAGTTTATGGCTACACCTTC

d_call: TRBD1
v_call: TRBV19
clone_size: NA
j_call: TRBJ1-2
cdr3_aa: CASRGGQGNYGYTF
cdr3_nt: TGTGCCAGTAGAGGGGGACAGGGGAACTATGGCTACACCTTC

d_call: TRBD1
v_call: TRBV15
clone_size: NA
j_call: TRBJ1-2
cdr3_aa: CATSRDEAQGARGYTF
cdr3_nt: TGTGCCACCAGCAGAGATGAGGCCCAGGGGGCGCGTGGCTACACCTTC

d_call: NA
v_call: TRBV4-3
clone_size: NA
j_call: TRBJ1-4
cdr3_aa: CASSQGTTWATNEKLFF
cdr3_nt: TGCGCCAGCAGCCAGGGGACAACGTGGGCAACTAATGAAAAACTGTTTTTT

d_call: NA
v_call: TRBV6-5
clone_size: NA
j_call: TRBJ2-7
cdr3_aa: CASSRWAGSSYEQYF
cdr3_nt: TGTGCCAGCAGTAGGTGGGCAGGTAGCTCCTACGAGCAGTACTTC

d_call: NA
v_call: TRBV24-1
clone_size: NA
j_call: TRBJ2-1
cdr3_aa: CATSDTDSSYNEQFF
cdr3_nt: TGTGCCACCAGTGACACGGACAGTTCCTACAATGAGCAGTTCTTC

d_call: NA
v_call: TRBV27
clone_size: few
j_call: TRBJ2-7
cdr3_aa: CASSSTAPRSYEQYF
cdr3_nt: TGTGCCAGCAGTTCGACAGCTCCCCGCTCCTACGAGCAGTACTTC